This T cell receptor (beta chain) is drawn from a study of response to subunit inactivated influenza vaccine. The study's findings and limits: It was the authors' suggestion that each seasonal influenza vaccination recruits few new T cells.

The junction had 5 bases not matched to a gene; V was cut back by 6 bases and J by 0 bases. The CDR3 runs to 16 residues. This clonotype was picked up a small number of times. Its antigen is as yet unknown. TCRdb redid the calling of the RT-PCR reads with MiXCR, one entry per CDR3 protein. This table has about 520,000 distinct CDR3 sequences, approximately 7.2% appearing once. This clonotype originated in a man in his fifties or sixties who received an inactivated influenza vaccine. The source material was PBMCs from blood, sampled around 25 months after vaccination. V is TRBV12-3 or TRBV12-4 and J is TRBJ2-4; 10 bases match TRBD2. CDR3 nucleotide sequence: TGTGCCAGCAGACAAGCGGGGGGGCTAGCCAAAAACATTCAGTACTTC. This codes for CASRQAGGLAKNIQYF.